These 2 T cell receptor beta chains were sequenced from one sample in a study of cytomegalovirus exposure and HLA in healthy donors. Use of 60 Vbeta and 13 Jbeta primers characterized the PCR. The repertoire was sequenced with immunoSEQ multiplex PCR; TCRdb's copy has only in-frame clones and lacks some. This table has about 150,000 clones, roughly 77% appearing once. The sequenced material came from PBMCs. These receptors were obtained from a man aged 30-40 years in good health and CMV-seropositive.

This clone was seen a few times. The chain employs TRBV19 and TRBJ1-3; D gene unclear. Germline lookup yields CDR1 LNHDA and CDR2 SQIVND (reference sequence). CDR3 length: 13 residues. The V end was cut by 3 bases, the J end by 2 bases, with 5 bases between. CDR3 amino acids: CASSMQTGNTIYF. CDR3 in DNA: TGTGCCAGTAGTATGCAGACTGGAAACACCATATATTTT.

This clone appeared a single time. This chain joins TRBV27 and TRBJ1-5, with TRBD1 matching over 8 bases. The germline V gene encodes CDR1 MNHEY and CDR2 SMNVEV (reference sequence). This CDR3 region has 13 residues. The V and J ends lost 10 bases and 3 bases, in that order; junction bases with no gene match: 5. The DNA of the CDR3 is TGTGCCACCAGGACAGGGCTCAATCAGCCCCAGCATTTT. It codes for CATRTGLNQPQHF.